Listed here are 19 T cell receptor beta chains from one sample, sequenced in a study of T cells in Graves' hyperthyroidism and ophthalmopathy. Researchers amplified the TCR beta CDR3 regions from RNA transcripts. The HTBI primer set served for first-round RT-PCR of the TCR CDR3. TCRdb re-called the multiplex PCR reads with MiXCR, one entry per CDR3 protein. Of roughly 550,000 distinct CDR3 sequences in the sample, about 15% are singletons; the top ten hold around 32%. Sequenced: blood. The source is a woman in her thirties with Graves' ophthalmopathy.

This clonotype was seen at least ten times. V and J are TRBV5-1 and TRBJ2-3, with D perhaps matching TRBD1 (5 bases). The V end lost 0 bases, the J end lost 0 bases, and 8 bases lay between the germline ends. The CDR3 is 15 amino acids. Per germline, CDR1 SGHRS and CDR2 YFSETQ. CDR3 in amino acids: CASSLARASTDTQYF. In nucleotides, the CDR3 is TGCGCCAGCAGCTTGGCCAGGGCTAGCACAGATACGCAGTATTTT.

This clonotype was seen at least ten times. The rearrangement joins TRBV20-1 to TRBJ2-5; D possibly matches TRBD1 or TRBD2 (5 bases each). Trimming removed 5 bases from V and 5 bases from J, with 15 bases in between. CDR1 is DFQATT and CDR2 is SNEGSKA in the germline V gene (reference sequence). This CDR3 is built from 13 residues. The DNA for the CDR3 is TGCAGTGCTGTTCCGGGACCAGGGGAGACCCAGTACTTC. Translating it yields CSAVPGPGETQYF.

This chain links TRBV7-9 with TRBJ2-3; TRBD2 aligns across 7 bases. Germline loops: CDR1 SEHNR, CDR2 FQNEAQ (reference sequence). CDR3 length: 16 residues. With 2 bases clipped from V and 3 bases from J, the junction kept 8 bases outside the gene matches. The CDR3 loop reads CASSLLRGRSTDTQYF. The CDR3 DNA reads TGTGCCAGCAGCTTATTGCGGGGGAGGTCGACAGATACGCAGTATTTT.

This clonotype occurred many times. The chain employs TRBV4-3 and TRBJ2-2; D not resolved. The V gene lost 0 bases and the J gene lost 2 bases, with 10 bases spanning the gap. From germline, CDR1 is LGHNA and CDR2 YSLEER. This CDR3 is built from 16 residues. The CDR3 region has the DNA TGCGCCAGCAGCCAAGATTACGGGTACAACACCGGGGAGCTGTTTTTT. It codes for CASSQDYGYNTGELFF.

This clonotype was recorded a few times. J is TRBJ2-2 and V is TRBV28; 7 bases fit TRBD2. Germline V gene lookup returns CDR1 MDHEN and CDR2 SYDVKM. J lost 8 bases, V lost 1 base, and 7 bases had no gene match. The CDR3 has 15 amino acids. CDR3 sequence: CASSLFHSGTGELFF. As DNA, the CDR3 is TGTGCCAGCAGTTTATTTCACAGCGGGACTGGGGAGCTGTTTTTT.

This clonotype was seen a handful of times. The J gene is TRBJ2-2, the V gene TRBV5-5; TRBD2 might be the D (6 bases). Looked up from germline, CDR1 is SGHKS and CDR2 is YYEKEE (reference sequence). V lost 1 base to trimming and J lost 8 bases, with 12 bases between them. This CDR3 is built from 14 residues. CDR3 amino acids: CASSLKAGAGELFF. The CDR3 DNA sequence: TGTGCCAGCAGCTTGAAAGCGGGCGCGGGGGAGCTGTTTTTT.

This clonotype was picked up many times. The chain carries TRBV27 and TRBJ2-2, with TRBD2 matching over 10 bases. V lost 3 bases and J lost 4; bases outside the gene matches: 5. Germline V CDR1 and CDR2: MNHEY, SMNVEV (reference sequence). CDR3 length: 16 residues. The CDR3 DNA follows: TGTGCCAGCAGTTTCGGACGACTAGCGGGCACCGGGGAGCTGTTTTTT. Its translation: CASSFGRLAGTGELFF.

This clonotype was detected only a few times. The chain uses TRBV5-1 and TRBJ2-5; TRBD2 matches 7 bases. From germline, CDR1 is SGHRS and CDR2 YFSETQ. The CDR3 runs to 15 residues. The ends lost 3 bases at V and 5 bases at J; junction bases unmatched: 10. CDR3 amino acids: CASSSRSTSAETQYF. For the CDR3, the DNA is TGCGCCAGCAGCTCACGGTCAACTAGCGCCGAGACCCAGTACTTC.

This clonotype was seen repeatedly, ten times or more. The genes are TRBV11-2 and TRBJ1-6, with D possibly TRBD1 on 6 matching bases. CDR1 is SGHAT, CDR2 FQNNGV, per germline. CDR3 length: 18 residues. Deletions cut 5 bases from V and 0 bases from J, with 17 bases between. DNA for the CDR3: TGTGCCAGCAGCCGCACCGGGACACTAAGCTCCTATAATTCACCCCTCCACTTT. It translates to CASSRTGTLSSYNSPLHF.

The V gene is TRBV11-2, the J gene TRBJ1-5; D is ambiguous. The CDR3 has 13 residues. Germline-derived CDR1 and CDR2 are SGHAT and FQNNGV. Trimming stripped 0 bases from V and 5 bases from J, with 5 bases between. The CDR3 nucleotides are TGTGCCAGCAGCTTAGATAATGATCAGCCCCAGCATTTT. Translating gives CASSLDNDQPQHF.

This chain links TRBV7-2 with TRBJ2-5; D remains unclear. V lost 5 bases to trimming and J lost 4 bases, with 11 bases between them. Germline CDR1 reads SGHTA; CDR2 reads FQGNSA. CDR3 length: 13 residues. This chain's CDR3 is CASSRLSPETQYF. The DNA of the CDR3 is TGTGCCAGCAGCCGCTTGAGTCCAGAGACCCAGTACTTC. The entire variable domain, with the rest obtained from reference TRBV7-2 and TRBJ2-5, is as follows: GAGVSQSPSNKVTEKGKDVELRCDPISGHTALYWYRQSLGQGLEFLIYFQGNSAPDKSGLPSDRFSAERTGGSVSTLTIQRTQQEDSAVYLCASSRLSPETQYFGPGTRLLVL.

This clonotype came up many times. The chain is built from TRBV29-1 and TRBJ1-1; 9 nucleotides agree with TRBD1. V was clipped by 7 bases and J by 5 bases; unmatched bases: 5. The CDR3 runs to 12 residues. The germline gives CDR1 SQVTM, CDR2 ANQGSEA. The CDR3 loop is CSDGQGTTEAFF. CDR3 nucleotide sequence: TGCAGCGATGGACAGGGGACAACTGAAGCTTTCTTT.

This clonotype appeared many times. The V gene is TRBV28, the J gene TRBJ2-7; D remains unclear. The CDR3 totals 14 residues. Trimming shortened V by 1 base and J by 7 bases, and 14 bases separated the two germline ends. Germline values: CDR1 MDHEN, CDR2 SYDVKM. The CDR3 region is CASSLYRLRSEQYF. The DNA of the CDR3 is TGTGCCAGCAGTTTATATCGCCTCAGGAGTGAGCAGTACTTC. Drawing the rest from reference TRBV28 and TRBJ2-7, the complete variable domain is DVKVTQSSRYLVKRTGEKVFLECVQDMDHENMFWYRQDPGLGLRLIYFSYDVKMKEKGDIPEGYSVSREKKERFSLILESASTNQTSMYLCASSLYRLRSEQYFGPGTRLTVT.

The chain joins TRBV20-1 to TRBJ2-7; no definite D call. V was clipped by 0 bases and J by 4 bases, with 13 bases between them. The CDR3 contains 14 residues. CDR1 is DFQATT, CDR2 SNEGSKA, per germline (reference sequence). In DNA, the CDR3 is TGCAGTGCTAGAGATCGATTGACTCGTTACGAGCAGTACTTC. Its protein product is CSARDRLTRYEQYF.

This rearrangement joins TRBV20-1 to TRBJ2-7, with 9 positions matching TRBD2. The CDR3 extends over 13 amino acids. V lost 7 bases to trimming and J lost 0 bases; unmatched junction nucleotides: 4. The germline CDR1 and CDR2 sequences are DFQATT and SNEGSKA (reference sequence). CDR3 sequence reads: CSVTSGISYEQYF. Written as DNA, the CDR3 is TGCAGTGTGACTAGCGGAATCTCCTACGAGCAGTACTTC.

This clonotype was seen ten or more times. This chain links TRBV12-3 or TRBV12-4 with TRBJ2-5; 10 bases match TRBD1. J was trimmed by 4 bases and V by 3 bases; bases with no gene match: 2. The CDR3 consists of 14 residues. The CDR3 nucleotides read TGTGCCAGCAGTTTGACAGGGGGCGGAGAGACCCAGTACTTC. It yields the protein CASSLTGGGETQYF.

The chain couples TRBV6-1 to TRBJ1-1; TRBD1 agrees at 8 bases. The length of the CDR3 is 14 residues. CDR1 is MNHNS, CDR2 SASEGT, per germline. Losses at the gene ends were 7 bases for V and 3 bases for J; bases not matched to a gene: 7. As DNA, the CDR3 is TGTGCCAGCATTCAACAGGGGGAGGACACTGAAGCTTTCTTT. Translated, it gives CASIQQGEDTEAFF.

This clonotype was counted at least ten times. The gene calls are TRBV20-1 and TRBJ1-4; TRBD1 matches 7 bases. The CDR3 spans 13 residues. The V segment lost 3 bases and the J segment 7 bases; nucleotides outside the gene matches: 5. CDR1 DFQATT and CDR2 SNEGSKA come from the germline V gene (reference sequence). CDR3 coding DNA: TGCAGTGCTAGCCACAGGGGAGGTGAAAAACTGTTTTTT. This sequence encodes CSASHRGGEKLFF.

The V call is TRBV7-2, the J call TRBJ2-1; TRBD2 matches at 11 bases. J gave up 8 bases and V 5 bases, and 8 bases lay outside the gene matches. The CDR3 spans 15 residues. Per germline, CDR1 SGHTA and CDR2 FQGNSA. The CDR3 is CASSKTSGKFDEQFF. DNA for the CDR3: TGTGCCAGCAGCAAGACTAGCGGGAAGTTCGATGAGCAGTTCTTC.